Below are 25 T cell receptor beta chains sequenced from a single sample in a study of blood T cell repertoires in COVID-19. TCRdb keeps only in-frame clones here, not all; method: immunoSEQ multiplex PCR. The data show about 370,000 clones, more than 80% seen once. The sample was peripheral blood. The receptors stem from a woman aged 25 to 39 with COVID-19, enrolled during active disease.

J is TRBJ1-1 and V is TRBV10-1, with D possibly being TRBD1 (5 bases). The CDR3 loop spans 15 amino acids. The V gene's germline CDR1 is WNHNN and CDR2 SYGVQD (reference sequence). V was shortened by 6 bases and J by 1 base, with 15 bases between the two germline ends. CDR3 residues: CASSRSDIQNTEAFF. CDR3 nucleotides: TGCGCCAGCAGCAGATCGGACATCCAGAACACTGAAGCTTTCTTT.

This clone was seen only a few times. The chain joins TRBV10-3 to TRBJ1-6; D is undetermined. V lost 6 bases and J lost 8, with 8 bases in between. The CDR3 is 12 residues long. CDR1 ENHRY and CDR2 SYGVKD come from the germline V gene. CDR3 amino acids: CAIRREDSPLHF. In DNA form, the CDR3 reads TGTGCCATCAGGAGGGAGGATTCACCCCTCCACTTT.

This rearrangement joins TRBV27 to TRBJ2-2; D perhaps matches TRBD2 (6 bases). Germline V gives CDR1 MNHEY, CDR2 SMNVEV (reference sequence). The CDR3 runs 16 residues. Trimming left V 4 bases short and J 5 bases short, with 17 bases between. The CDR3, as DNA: TGTGCCAGCAGTTACCTGGAGGGCCGGGGGACCGGGGAGCTGTTTTTT. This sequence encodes CASSYLEGRGTGELFF.

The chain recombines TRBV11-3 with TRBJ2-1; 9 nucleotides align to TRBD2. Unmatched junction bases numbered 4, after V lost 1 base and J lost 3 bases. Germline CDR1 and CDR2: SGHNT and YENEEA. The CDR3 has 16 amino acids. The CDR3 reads CASSLVAGVNYNEQFF. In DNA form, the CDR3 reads TGTGCCAGCAGCTTAGTAGCGGGAGTGAACTACAATGAGCAGTTCTTC.

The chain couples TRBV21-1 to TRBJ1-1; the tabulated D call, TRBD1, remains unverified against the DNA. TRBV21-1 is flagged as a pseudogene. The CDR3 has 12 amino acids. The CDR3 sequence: CASSKDGQEAFF. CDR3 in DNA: TGTGCCAGCAGCAAAGATGGGCAGGAAGCTTTCTTT.

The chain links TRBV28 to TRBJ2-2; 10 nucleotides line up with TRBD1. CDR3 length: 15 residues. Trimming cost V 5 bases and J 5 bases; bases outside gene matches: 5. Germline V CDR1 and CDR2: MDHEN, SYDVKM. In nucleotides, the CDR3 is TGTGCCAGCAGTAATCCGGGACAGGGGACCGGGGAGCTGTTTTTT. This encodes CASSNPGQGTGELFF.

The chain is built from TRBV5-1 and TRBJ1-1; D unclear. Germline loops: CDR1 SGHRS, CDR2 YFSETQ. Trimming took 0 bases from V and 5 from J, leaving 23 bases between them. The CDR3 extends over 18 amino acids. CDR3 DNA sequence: TGCGCCAGCAGCTTGGACGGGGTATCATATAATAGGAGAACTGAAGCTTTCTTT. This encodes CASSLDGVSYNRRTEAFF.

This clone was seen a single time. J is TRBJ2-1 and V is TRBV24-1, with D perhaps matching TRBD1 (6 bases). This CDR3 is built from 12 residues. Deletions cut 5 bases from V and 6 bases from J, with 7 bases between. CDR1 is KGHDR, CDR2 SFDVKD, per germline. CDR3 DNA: TGTGCCACCAGTGTAGGGGGCAATGAGCAGTTCTTC. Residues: CATSVGGNEQFF.

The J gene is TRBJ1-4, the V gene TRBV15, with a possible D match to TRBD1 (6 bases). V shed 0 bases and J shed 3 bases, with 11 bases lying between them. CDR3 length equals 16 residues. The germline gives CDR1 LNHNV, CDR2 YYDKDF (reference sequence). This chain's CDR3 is CATSRDIAGANEKLFF. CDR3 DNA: TGTGCCACCAGCAGAGATATCGCAGGGGCTAATGAAAAACTGTTTTTT.

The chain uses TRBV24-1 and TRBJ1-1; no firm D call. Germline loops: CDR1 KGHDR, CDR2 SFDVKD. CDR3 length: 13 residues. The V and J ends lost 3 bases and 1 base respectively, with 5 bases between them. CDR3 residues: CATSDPGNTEAFF. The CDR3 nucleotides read TGTGCCACCAGTGATCCAGGGAACACTGAAGCTTTCTTT.

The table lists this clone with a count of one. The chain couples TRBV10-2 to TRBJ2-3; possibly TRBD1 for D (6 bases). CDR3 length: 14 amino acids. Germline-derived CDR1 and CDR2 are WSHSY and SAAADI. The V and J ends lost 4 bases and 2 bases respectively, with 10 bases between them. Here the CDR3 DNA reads TGCGCCAGCAGTGGCTGGGGGCACACAGATACGCAGTATTTT. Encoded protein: CASSGWGHTDTQYF.

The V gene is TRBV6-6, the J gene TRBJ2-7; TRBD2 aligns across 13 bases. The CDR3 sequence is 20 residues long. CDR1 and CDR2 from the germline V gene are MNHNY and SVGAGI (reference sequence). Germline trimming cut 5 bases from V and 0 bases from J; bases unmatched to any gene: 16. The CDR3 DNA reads TGTGCCAGCAGTCACGGACTAGCGGGAGACCTAGTAGGGCTCTCCTACGAGCAGTACGTC. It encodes CASSHGLAGDLVGLSYEQYV.

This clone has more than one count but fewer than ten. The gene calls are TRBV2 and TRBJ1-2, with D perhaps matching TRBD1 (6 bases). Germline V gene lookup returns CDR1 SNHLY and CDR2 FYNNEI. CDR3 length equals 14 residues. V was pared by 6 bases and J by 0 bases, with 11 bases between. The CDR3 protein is CASSLQGPNYGYTF. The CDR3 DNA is TGTGCCAGCAGCTTACAGGGACCTAACTATGGCTACACCTTC. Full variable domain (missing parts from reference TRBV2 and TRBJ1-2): EPEVTQTPSHQVTQMGQEVILRCVPISNHLYFYWYRQILGQKVEFLVSFYNNEISEKSEIFDDQFSVERPDGSNFTLKIRSTKLEDSAMYFCASSLQGPNYGYTFGSGTRLTVV.

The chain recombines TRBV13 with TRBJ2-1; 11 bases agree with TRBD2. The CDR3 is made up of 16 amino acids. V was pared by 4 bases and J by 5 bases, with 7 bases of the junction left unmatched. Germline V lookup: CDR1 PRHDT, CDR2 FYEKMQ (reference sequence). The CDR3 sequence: CASSSLAGGAHNEQFF. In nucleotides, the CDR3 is TGTGCCAGCAGCTCGTTAGCGGGGGGGGCCCACAATGAGCAGTTCTTC.

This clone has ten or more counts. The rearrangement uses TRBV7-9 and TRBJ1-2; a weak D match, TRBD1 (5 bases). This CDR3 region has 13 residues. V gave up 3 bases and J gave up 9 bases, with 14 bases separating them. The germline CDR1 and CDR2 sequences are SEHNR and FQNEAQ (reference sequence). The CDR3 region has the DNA TGTGCCAGCAGCTTTAGCAGGGAGGAAAGCTACACCTTC. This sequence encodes CASSFSREESYTF.

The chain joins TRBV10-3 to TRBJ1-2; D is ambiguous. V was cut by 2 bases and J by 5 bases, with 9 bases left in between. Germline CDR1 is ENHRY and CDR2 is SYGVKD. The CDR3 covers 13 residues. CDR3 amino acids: CAISEGSEYGYTF. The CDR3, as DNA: TGTGCCATCAGTGAGGGATCGGAGTATGGCTACACCTTC.

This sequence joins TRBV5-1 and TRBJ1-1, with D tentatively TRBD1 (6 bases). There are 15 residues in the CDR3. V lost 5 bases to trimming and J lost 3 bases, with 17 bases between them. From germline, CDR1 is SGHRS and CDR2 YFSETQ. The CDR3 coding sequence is TGCGCCAGCAGTTACACCGGGACACTGGACACTGAAGCTTTCTTT. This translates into CASSYTGTLDTEAFF.

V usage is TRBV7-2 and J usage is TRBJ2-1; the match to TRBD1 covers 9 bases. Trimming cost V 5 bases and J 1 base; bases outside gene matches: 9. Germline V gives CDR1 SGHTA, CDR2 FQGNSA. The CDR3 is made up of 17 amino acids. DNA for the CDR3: TGTGCCAGCAGCCGCCCCGTCGGACAGGGGTCCTACAATGAGCAGTTCTTC. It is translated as CASSRPVGQGSYNEQFF.

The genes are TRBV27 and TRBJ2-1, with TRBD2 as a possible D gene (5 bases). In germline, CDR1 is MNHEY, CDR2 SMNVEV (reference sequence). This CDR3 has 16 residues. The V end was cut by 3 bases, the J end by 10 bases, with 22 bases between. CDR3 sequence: CASSFLKAALSREQFF. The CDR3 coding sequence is TGTGCCAGCAGTTTCCTGAAAGCGGCCCTATCACGGGAGCAGTTCTTC.

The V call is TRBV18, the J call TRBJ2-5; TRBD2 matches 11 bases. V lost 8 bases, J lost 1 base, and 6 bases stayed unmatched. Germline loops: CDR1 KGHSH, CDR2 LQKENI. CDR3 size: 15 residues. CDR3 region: CASVTSGVPQETQYF. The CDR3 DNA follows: TGTGCCAGCGTGACTAGCGGGGTTCCCCAAGAGACCCAGTACTTC.

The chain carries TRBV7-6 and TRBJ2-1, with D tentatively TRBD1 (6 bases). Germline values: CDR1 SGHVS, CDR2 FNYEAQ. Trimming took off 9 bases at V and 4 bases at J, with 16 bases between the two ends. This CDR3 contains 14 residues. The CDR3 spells CASKGGSAYNEQFF. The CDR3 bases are TGTGCCAGTAAAGGGGGATCTGCGTACAATGAGCAGTTCTTC.

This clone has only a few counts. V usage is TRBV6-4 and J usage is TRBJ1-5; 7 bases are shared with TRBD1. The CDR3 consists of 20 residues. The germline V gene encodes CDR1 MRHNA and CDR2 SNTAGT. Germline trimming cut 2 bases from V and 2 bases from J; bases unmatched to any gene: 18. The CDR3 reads CASSDPPRRFHTGGNQPQHF. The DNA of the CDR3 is TGTGCCAGCAGTGACCCCCCTCGAAGGTTCCACACAGGGGGCAATCAGCCCCAGCATTTT.

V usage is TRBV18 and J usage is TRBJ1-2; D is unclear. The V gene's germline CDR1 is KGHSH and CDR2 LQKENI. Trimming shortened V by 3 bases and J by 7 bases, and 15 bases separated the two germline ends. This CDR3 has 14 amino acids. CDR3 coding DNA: TGTGCCAGCTCACCTGCCCAGGATTTCGGTGGCTACACCTTC. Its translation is CASSPAQDFGGYTF.

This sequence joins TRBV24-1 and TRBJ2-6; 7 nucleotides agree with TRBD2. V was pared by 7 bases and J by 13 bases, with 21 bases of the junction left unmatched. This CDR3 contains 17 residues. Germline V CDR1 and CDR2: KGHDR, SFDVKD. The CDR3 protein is CATSSINSGGGPWVLTF. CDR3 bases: TGTGCCACCAGCTCTATCAACAGTGGCGGGGGACCATGGGTCCTGACTTTC.

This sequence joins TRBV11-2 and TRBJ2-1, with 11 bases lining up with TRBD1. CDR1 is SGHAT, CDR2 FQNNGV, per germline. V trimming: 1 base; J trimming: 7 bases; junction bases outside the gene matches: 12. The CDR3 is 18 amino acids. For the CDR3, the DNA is TGTGCCAGCAGCTTAGGGTACGGGGGGACAGGGGGTGTTAATGAGCAGTTCTTC. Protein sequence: CASSLGYGGTGGVNEQFF.